The next 5 T cell receptor beta chains were all read from a single sample in a study of blood T cell repertoires in COVID-19. TCRdb keeps only in-frame clones here, not all; method: immunoSEQ multiplex PCR. In the table there are hundreds of thousands of clones, around 90% of which are singletons. The sample was peripheral blood. The receptors were sampled from a woman between 50 and 59 years old with COVID-19, enrolled during active disease.

This chain links TRBV9 with TRBJ1-5; D is possibly TRBD1 (5 bases). V lost 0 bases, J lost 6 bases, and 13 bases lay in between. CDR1 is SGDLS, CDR2 YYNGEE, per germline. The CDR3 is 15 residues long. CDR3 amino acids: CASSVGAGFGQPQHF. In DNA, the CDR3 is TGTGCCAGCAGCGTAGGGGCAGGGTTTGGTCAGCCCCAGCATTTT.

CDR3 sequence reads: CASQIGPLEDGYTF. DNA for the CDR3: TGTGCCAGCCAAATAGGTCCCTTGGAGGATGGCTACACCTTC. The rearrangement uses TRBV28 and TRBJ1-2; D not certain. This CDR3 has 14 residues. Germline V gene data show CDR1 as MDHEN and CDR2 as SYDVKM. V lost 8 bases, J lost 6 bases, and 19 bases lay in between.

The chain has TRBV6-5 and TRBJ1-1; tentatively, D is TRBD1 (6 bases). V was clipped by 7 bases and J by 1 base, with 13 bases between them. Germline CDR1 reads MNHEY; CDR2 reads SVGAGI. The CDR3 contains 14 residues. The CDR3 is CASTQDRWNTEAFF. The CDR3, as DNA: TGTGCCAGCACCCAAGACAGGTGGAACACTGAAGCTTTCTTT.

V is TRBV5-1 and J is TRBJ2-7; 7 bases align to TRBD1. Trimming at V came to 0 bases and at J to 3 bases, leaving 6 bases not matched to a gene. The CDR3 is 15 amino acids. The germline CDR1 and CDR2 sequences are SGHRS and YFSETQ. CDR3 sequence reads: CASSLGVGTVYEQYF. The CDR3 nucleotides are TGCGCCAGCAGCTTGGGAGTCGGGACAGTCTACGAGCAGTACTTC.

The chain couples TRBV19 to TRBJ2-1; unclear D gene. The V gene lost 6 bases and the J gene lost 2 bases, with 17 bases spanning the gap. Germline assignment: CDR1 LNHDA and CDR2 SQIVND (reference sequence). The CDR3 extends over 16 amino acids. In DNA form, the CDR3 reads TGTGCCAGTAGCCTAACCGGTCCTCCGCCCTACAATGAGCAGTTCTTC. As protein: CASSLTGPPPYNEQFF.